This T cell receptor beta chain comes out of a study of blood T cell repertoires in COVID-19. Sequencing was performed with immunoSEQ multiplex PCR; in TCRdb, only in-frame clones are kept and a portion is missing. Of around 360,000 clones listed, roughly nine tenths are singletons. V was shortened by 6 bases and J by 3 bases, with 9 bases between the two germline ends. This CDR3 has 12 amino acids. Germline assignment: CDR1 WSHSY and CDR2 SAAADI. The genes are TRBV10-2 and TRBJ2-7, with a weak D call TRBD2 (6 bases). Source material: PBMCs or T cells enriched from blood (not recorded which). This clonotype was sampled from a woman in her 30s who had recovered from COVID-19. The CDR3 region has the DNA TGCGCCAGCAGGGGCGGGGACTACGAGCAGTACTTC. Protein sequence: CASRGGDYEQYF.